This passage covers 5 T cell receptor beta chains from one sample sequenced in a study of cytomegalovirus exposure and HLA in healthy donors. The method was immunoSEQ multiplex PCR; TCRdb's version includes in-frame clones alone and lacks a portion of them. The table has roughly 150,000 clones, around 96% seen once. Material for sequencing was PBMCs. These receptors originate from a woman aged 18-29 years in good health and CMV-seronegative.

This clone was picked up a small number of times. The genes are TRBV4-1 and TRBJ1-6; 9 bases match TRBD1. V lost 4 bases, J lost 9 bases, and 7 bases stayed unmatched. The V gene's germline CDR1 is MGHRA and CDR2 YSYEKL. The CDR3 length is 15 residues. The CDR3: CASSLRSTGGSPLHF. CDR3 DNA sequence: TGCGCCAGCAGCCTAAGGTCGACAGGGGGTTCACCCCTCCACTTT.

The chain carries TRBV14 and TRBJ2-7, with 10 bases that match TRBD1. Per germline, CDR1 SGHDN and CDR2 FVKESK. The CDR3 is 14 residues long. V lost 4 bases to trimming and J lost 4 bases; unmatched junction nucleotides: 4. The CDR3 reads CASSRRTGGYEQYF. DNA for the CDR3: TGTGCCAGCAGCCGACGGACAGGGGGTTACGAGCAGTACTTC. Full variable domain (missing parts from reference TRBV14 and TRBJ2-7): EAGVTQFPSHSVIEKGQTVTLRCDPISGHDNLYWYRRVMGKEIKFLLHFVKESKQDESGMPNNRFLAERTGGTYSTLKVQPAELEDSGVYFCASSRRTGGYEQYFGPGTRLTVT.

The genes are TRBV5-1 and TRBJ1-1; no reliable D call. Germline assignment: CDR1 SGHRS and CDR2 YFSETQ. The length of the CDR3 is 13 residues. V lost 4 bases and J 10 bases, leaving 17 bases between the germline ends. Here the CDR3 reads CASSLDGVEVAFF. The CDR3 DNA follows: TGCGCCAGCAGCCTGGACGGCGTAGAGGTAGCTTTCTTT.

This chain connects TRBV11-2 to TRBJ2-7, with TRBD1 matching over 7 bases. After removal of 4 bases from V and 3 bases from J, the junction contained 3 bases not matched to a gene. The CDR3 sequence is 13 residues long. Germline V gene lookup returns CDR1 SGHAT and CDR2 FQNNGV. Written as DNA, the CDR3 is TGTGCCAGCAGCTACCGGGACAGCTACGAGCAGTACTTC. It translates to CASSYRDSYEQYF.

This rearrangement joins TRBV9 to TRBJ2-3; 7 bases align to TRBD2. This CDR3 has 17 residues. After removal of 4 bases from V and 2 bases from J, the junction contained 13 bases not matched to a gene. Germline V lookup: CDR1 SGDLS, CDR2 YYNGEE. Here the CDR3 reads CASSFGGGSVNTDTQYF. DNA of the CDR3: TGTGCCAGCAGCTTTGGGGGGGGTAGCGTGAACACAGATACGCAGTATTTT.